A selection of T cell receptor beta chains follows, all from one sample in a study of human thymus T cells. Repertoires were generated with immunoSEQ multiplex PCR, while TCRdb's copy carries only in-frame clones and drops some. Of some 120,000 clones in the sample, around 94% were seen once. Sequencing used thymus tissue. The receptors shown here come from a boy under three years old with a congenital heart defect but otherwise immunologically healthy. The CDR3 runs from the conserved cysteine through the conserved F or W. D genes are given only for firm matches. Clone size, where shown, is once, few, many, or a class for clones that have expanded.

CDR3: CASSYSGGDGELFF
DNA: TGTGCCAGCAGTTACTCAGGGGGGGACGGGGAGCTGTTTTTT
J: TRBJ2-2
V: TRBV6-5
D: -
size: -
length: 14

CDR3: CASSHRGRKSNQPQHF
DNA: TGTGCCAGCAGCCACCGGGGAAGGAAGAGCAATCAGCCCCAGCATTTT
J: TRBJ1-5
V: TRBV28
D: -
size: -
length: 16

CDR3: CASSPTGWDTDTQYF
DNA: TGTGCCAGCAGCCCTACAGGGTGGGACACAGATACGCAGTATTTT
J: TRBJ2-3
V: TRBV28
D: -
size: once
length: 15

CDR3: CASTTPGQGKNEQFF
DNA: TGTGCCAGCACCACCCCGGGACAGGGTAAAAATGAGCAGTTCTTC
J: TRBJ2-1
V: TRBV27
D: TRBD1
size: -
length: 15

CDR3: CASSQDSGPGRYDGYTF
DNA: TGCGCCAGCAGCCAAGACTCCGGCCCAGGGAGGTATGATGGCTACACCTTC
J: TRBJ1-2
V: TRBV4-3
D: -
size: -
length: 17

CDR3: CAGNAGTVQNTIYF
DNA: TGTGCTGGAAACGCCGGGACAGTCCAAAACACCATATATTTT
J: TRBJ1-3
V: TRBV30
D: TRBD1
size: -
length: 14

CDR3: CASSRTTPTRSYGYTF
DNA: TGTGCCAGTAGTAGGACCACCCCCACGCGATCCTATGGCTACACCTTC
J: TRBJ1-2
V: TRBV19
D: -
size: -
length: 16

CDR3: CASSPDRGLTGTSGGIEYF
DNA: TGTGCCAGCAGCCCCGACAGGGGACTCACCGGGACTAGCGGGGGCATCGAGTACTTC
J: TRBJ2-7
V: TRBV11-2
D: TRBD2
size: -
length: 19

CDR3: CASTLGPGRYEQYF
DNA: TGTGCCAGCACCCTAGGACCCGGCAGGTACGAGCAGTACTTC
J: TRBJ2-7
V: TRBV7-2
D: -
size: -
length: 14

CDR3: CASSLFGGPQMNGELFF
DNA: TGTGCCAGCAGCTTATTCGGGGGGCCACAAATGAACGGGGAGCTGTTTTTT
J: TRBJ2-2
V: TRBV7-2
D: -
size: -
length: 17

CDR3: CASSDYRTGTGSGYTF
DNA: TGTGCCAGCAGCGATTATAGAACCGGGACAGGTAGTGGCTACACCTTC
J: TRBJ1-2
V: TRBV7-2
D: TRBD1
size: -
length: 16

CDR3: CASIPGHHNSPLHF
DNA: TGTGCCAGCATTCCGGGACATCATAATTCACCCCTCCACTTT
J: TRBJ1-6
V: TRBV2
D: -
size: -
length: 14

CDR3: CASSRRGAEGDEQFF
DNA: TGCGCCAGCAGCCGTAGAGGGGCCGAAGGGGATGAGCAGTTCTTC
J: TRBJ2-1
V: TRBV4-1
D: -
size: -
length: 15

CDR3: CASSLRLAGELFF
DNA: TGTGCCAGCAGCTTACGGCTCGCCGGGGAGCTGTTTTTT
J: TRBJ2-2
V: TRBV7-9
D: -
size: -
length: 13

CDR3: CASSRVPGGYGYTF
DNA: TGTGCCAGCAGTCGGGTACCAGGGGGATATGGCTACACCTTC
J: TRBJ1-2
V: TRBV28
D: TRBD1
size: -
length: 14

CDR3: CASSQARVNTGELFF
DNA: TGCGCCAGCAGCCAAGCCAGGGTGAACACCGGGGAGCTGTTTTTT
J: TRBJ2-2
V: TRBV4-3
D: -
size: -
length: 15

CDR3: CASSRDSRTYEQYF
DNA: TGTGCCAGCAGTCGGGACAGCCGTACCTACGAGCAGTACTTC
J: TRBJ2-7
V: TRBV28
D: TRBD1
size: -
length: 14

CDR3: CASSGDTNYGYTF
DNA: TGCGCCAGCAGCGGGGATACTAACTATGGCTACACCTTC
J: TRBJ1-2
V: TRBV5-1
D: -
size: -
length: 13

CDR3: CASSQGWRQDTLKCYGYTF
DNA: TGTGCCAGCAGCCAAGGATGGCGACAGGACACCCTTAAATGCTATGGCTACACCTTC
J: TRBJ1-2
V: TRBV4-2
D: -
size: -
length: 19

CDR3: CASSEALIGTGRTYEQYF
DNA: TGTGCCAGCAGTGAAGCGCTGATAGGGACAGGGAGGACCTACGAGCAGTACTTC
J: TRBJ2-7
V: TRBV6-1
D: TRBD1
size: -
length: 18

CDR3: CASSSGSDNIQYF
DNA: TGTGCCAGCAGCTCAGGGTCGGATAACATTCAGTACTTC
J: TRBJ2-4
V: TRBV7-8
D: -
size: -
length: 13

CDR3: CASTPLAGVDNEQFF
DNA: TGTGCCAGCACTCCACTAGCGGGGGTAGACAATGAGCAGTTCTTC
J: TRBJ2-1
V: TRBV28
D: TRBD2
size: -
length: 15

CDR3: CASSLSNRYSYEQYF
DNA: TGTGCCAGCAGTTTAAGCAACAGATACTCCTACGAGCAGTACTTC
J: TRBJ2-7
V: TRBV27
D: -
size: -
length: 15

CDR3: CATSPRCTSGTEAFF
DNA: TGTGCCACCAGCCCACGGTGTACCAGTGGCACTGAAGCTTTCTTT
J: TRBJ1-1
V: TRBV15
D: -
size: -
length: 15